One sample yielded the 15 T cell receptor beta chains listed below, sequenced in a study of shared clonotypes between healthy human individuals. Clones were sequenced by immunoSEQ multiplex PCR, and TCRdb holds only the in-frame ones, with some missing. The sample yields about 2,500,000 clones, around 90% seen once. Material: naive CD4+ T cells sorted from blood. Subset of the sample: CD45RA+ positively selected. The source of these receptors is a man younger than 35 in good health.

This rearrangement joins TRBV6-5 to TRBJ1-1; a weak D match, TRBD1 (5 bases). Germline-derived CDR1 and CDR2 are MNHEY and SVGAGI. The germline V and J ends were trimmed by 4 bases and 4 bases, with 13 bases remaining between them. The CDR3 loop spans 14 amino acids. In DNA, the CDR3 is TGTGCCAGCAGTTCCCGCCGGGGCTTCACTGAAGCTTTCTTT. This gives the protein CASSSRRGFTEAFF.

The rearrangement uses TRBV18 and TRBJ2-1, with 10 bases that match TRBD1. The trim removed 2 bases at V and 4 bases at J, leaving 8 bases unmatched. Germline values: CDR1 KGHSH, CDR2 LQKENI. The length of the CDR3 is 17 residues. CDR3 sequence reads: CASSPDTGTGAYNEQFF. In nucleotides, the CDR3 is TGTGCCAGCTCACCAGACACCGGGACAGGGGCATACAATGAGCAGTTCTTC.

The CDR3, as DNA: TGTGCCAGTAGTATGTATGGGGTTTCCTACGAGCAGTACTTC. It yields the protein CASSMYGVSYEQYF. The chain recombines TRBV19 with TRBJ2-7, with D uncertain. V was trimmed by 3 bases and J by 1 base, leaving 10 bases between them. The CDR3 loop spans 14 amino acids. CDR1 is LNHDA, CDR2 SQIVND, per germline (reference sequence).

This chain links TRBV27 with TRBJ1-3, with TRBD1 matching 10 bases. The CDR3 contains 15 residues. Germline assignment: CDR1 MNHEY and CDR2 SMNVEV (reference sequence). Trimming removed 6 bases from V and 2 bases from J; junction bases left unmatched: 4. CDR3 region: CASSPTGGPGNTIYF. The CDR3 coding sequence is TGTGCCAGCAGCCCGACAGGGGGCCCTGGAAACACCATATATTTT.

Notes on this clone: Other nucleotide sequences in the sample specify the same CDR3. In DNA, the CDR3 is TGTGCCAGCAGCCCCCGCGGCACAGATACGCAGTATTTT. Translated, it gives CASSPRGTDTQYF. The chain links TRBV7-2 to TRBJ2-3; unclear D gene. The CDR3 runs to 13 residues. CDR1 and CDR2 from the germline V gene are SGHTA and FQGNSA. V shed 5 bases and J shed 1 base, with 7 bases lying between them.

The rearrangement joins TRBV11-2 to TRBJ2-2; D gene ambiguous. The CDR3 sequence is 11 residues long. Trimming took off 5 bases at V and 5 bases at J, with 3 bases between the two ends. The germline V gene has CDR1 SGHAT and CDR2 FQNNGV. CDR3 region: CASSPTGELFF. The CDR3 DNA follows: TGTGCCAGCAGCCCTACCGGGGAGCTGTTTTTT.

The CDR3 region has the DNA TGTGCCAGCAGTCTGGGCGCCGCGGGCGAGCAGTACTTC. Protein sequence: CASSLGAAGEQYF. This chain connects TRBV11-3 to TRBJ2-7; D might be TRBD2 (5 bases). Germline V lookup: CDR1 SGHNT, CDR2 YENEEA. The CDR3 spans 13 residues. Trimming pared 6 bases from V and 6 bases from J, leaving 15 bases between.

The CDR3 is CASTERPGAREKLFF. The DNA for the CDR3 is TGTGCCAGCACTGAACGGCCAGGGGCGCGTGAAAAACTGTTTTTT. The V call is TRBV6-6, the J call TRBJ1-4; D may be TRBD1 (6 bases). Trimming took off 7 bases at V and 7 bases at J, with 19 bases between the two ends. Germline V gene lookup returns CDR1 MNHNY and CDR2 SVGAGI (reference sequence). The CDR3 has 15 amino acids.

The chain uses TRBV13 and TRBJ1-2, with TRBD1 identical over 7 bases. The CDR3 consists of 16 residues. With 2 bases clipped from V and 6 bases from J, the junction kept 12 bases outside the gene matches. Germline assignment: CDR1 PRHDT and CDR2 FYEKMQ (reference sequence). Here the CDR3 DNA reads TGTGCCAGCAGCTTATATCCCCGGACAGGAGGGGATGGCTACACCTTC. This translates into CASSLYPRTGGDGYTF.

The rearrangement uses TRBV15 and TRBJ1-6; possible D gene TRBD1, 6 bases. CDR3 length: 16 residues. Germline loops: CDR1 LNHNV, CDR2 YYDKDF (reference sequence). V was clipped by 0 bases and J by 6 bases, with 12 bases between them. CDR3 nucleotides: TGTGCCACCAGCAGAGATGGCGCCAGGGGTAATTCACCCCTCCACTTT. It encodes CATSRDGARGNSPLHF.

This sequence joins TRBV6-5 and TRBJ2-7; 8 nucleotides agree with TRBD2. V gave up 5 bases and J gave up 3 bases; unmatched junction bases: 6. The CDR3 runs 14 residues. Germline V gene sequence: CDR1 MNHEY, CDR2 SVGAGI. The CDR3 is CASSPRGGHYEQYF. DNA of the CDR3: TGTGCCAGCAGTCCCCGGGGGGGCCACTACGAGCAGTACTTC.

V gene TRBV4-3 combines with J gene TRBJ2-1; 9 positions agree with TRBD2. Germline CDR1 reads LGHNA; CDR2 reads YSLEER. The CDR3 loop spans 16 amino acids. The junction had 4 bases not matched to a gene; V was cut back by 0 bases and J by 4 bases. In DNA form, the CDR3 reads TGCGCCAGCAGCCAAGATAGCGGGAGCATTTACAATGAGCAGTTCTTC. This translates into CASSQDSGSIYNEQFF.

The chain is built from TRBV6-1 and TRBJ2-5; D gene unclear. Deletions cut 7 bases from V and 9 bases from J, with 21 bases between. There are 14 residues in the CDR3. Germline V gene lookup returns CDR1 MNHNS and CDR2 SASEGT. As DNA, the CDR3 is TGTGCCAGCACCGAGAGGACGCGTAAGATTTCCCAGTACTTC. It yields the protein CASTERTRKISQYF.

With respect to this clone: The sample contains more than one DNA sequence encoding this CDR3. V is TRBV30 and J is TRBJ1-2; D gene ambiguous. Germline CDR1 is GTSNPN and CDR2 is SVGIG (reference sequence). V dropped 0 bases and J dropped 2 bases, with 7 bases sitting between them. This CDR3 spans 13 amino acids. CDR3 residues: CAWSVSPNYGYTF. The DNA for the CDR3 is TGTGCCTGGAGTGTCTCGCCAAACTATGGCTACACCTTC.

The rearrangement links TRBV9 to TRBJ1-5; 10 bases align to TRBD1. The CDR3 has 17 residues. Per the germline V gene, CDR1 is SGDLS and CDR2 is YYNGEE. After removal of 0 bases from V and 2 bases from J, the junction contained 5 bases not matched to a gene. The CDR3 loop is CASSVGQGARGNQPQHF. CDR3 in DNA: TGTGCCAGCAGCGTAGGACAGGGGGCAAGAGGCAATCAGCCCCAGCATTTT.